Each of the 20 T cell receptor beta chains below was sequenced from the same sample in a study of blood T cell repertoires in COVID-19. TCRdb's table, derived via immunoSEQ multiplex PCR, lists solely in-frame clones and lacks some. The sample holds 250,000 to 400,000 clones, around 90% seen once. The material sequenced was peripheral blood. The receptor source for this set is a woman in her 30s with COVID-19, enrolled during active disease.

J is TRBJ1-1 and V is TRBV25-1; 7 nucleotides align to TRBD1. V was pared by 4 bases and J by 0 bases, with 5 bases of the junction left unmatched. Germline CDR1 MGHDK, CDR2 SYGVNS. CDR3 size: 15 residues. The CDR3 nucleotides are TGTGCCAGCAGTGGAACAGGGGATATGAACACTGAAGCTTTCTTT. Translating gives CASSGTGDMNTEAFF.

The CDR3, as DNA: TGTGCCAGCAGCTTAGTTCAGGGGGGCACTGAAGCTTTCTTT. As protein: CASSLVQGGTEAFF. The rearrangement links TRBV7-9 to TRBJ1-1, with 7 nucleotides matching TRBD1. Losses at the gene ends were 1 base for V and 4 bases for J; bases not matched to a gene: 3. CDR3 length: 14 amino acids. CDR1 is SEHNR, CDR2 FQNEAQ, per germline (reference sequence).

The V call is TRBV6-1, the J call TRBJ1-6, with a possible D match to TRBD1 (5 bases). Trimming stripped 1 base from V and 7 bases from J, with 11 bases between. CDR3 size: 15 residues. Per germline, CDR1 MNHNS and CDR2 SASEGT. Here the CDR3 DNA reads TGTGCCAGCAGTGAAGTAAGGGGAAGGAATTCACCCCTCCACTTT. Protein: CASSEVRGRNSPLHF.

The chain uses TRBV19 and TRBJ2-7, with D maybe TRBD1 (6 bases). The CDR3 contains 14 residues. CDR1 is LNHDA, CDR2 SQIVND, per germline (reference sequence). Trimming stripped 5 bases from V and 2 bases from J, with 13 bases between. The chain's CDR3 is CASSLQGSTYEQYF. CDR3 bases: TGTGCCAGTAGTTTACAGGGAAGCACCTACGAGCAGTACTTC.

CDR3 in amino acids: CSSGPGTRLTEQFF. The CDR3 region has the DNA TGCAGCTCGGGACCCGGGACTAGACTGACTGAGCAGTTCTTC. V usage is TRBV29-1 and J usage is TRBJ2-1, with 8 bases matching TRBD2. Germline lookup yields CDR1 SQVTM and CDR2 ANQGSEA. The CDR3 has 14 amino acids. V trimming: 8 bases; J trimming: 9 bases; junction bases outside the gene matches: 15.

The CDR3 protein is CASSERIGVNTEAFF. CDR3 nucleotides: TGTGCCAGCAGTGAGCGAATAGGGGTGAACACTGAAGCTTTCTTT. V usage is TRBV25-1 and J usage is TRBJ1-1; a weak D match, TRBD1 (5 bases). CDR3 length: 15 residues. The V gene's germline CDR1 is MGHDK and CDR2 SYGVNS. Trimming shortened V by 3 bases and J by 0 bases, and 11 bases separated the two germline ends.

The chain has TRBV29-1 and TRBJ1-1; TRBD1 matches at 8 bases. With 6 bases clipped from V and 0 bases from J, the junction kept 0 bases outside the gene matches. The length of the CDR3 is 12 residues. CDR1 and CDR2 (germline): SQVTM, ANQGSEA. CDR3 nucleotide sequence: TGCAGCGTCAGGGGGCTGAACACTGAAGCTTTCTTT. It translates to CSVRGLNTEAFF.

CDR3 protein: CASSSPGLGTEAFF. CDR3 in DNA: TGTGCCAGCAGCTCCCCAGGCCTCGGCACTGAAGCTTTCTTT. The rearrangement links TRBV11-2 to TRBJ1-1, with D unresolved. The CDR3 is made up of 14 amino acids. The V and J ends lost 4 bases and 4 bases respectively, with 13 bases between them. Germline lookup yields CDR1 SGHAT and CDR2 FQNNGV.

The V gene is TRBV30, the J gene TRBJ1-4; 7 bases are shared with TRBD1. In germline, CDR1 is GTSNPN, CDR2 SVGIG (reference sequence). J was trimmed by 7 bases and V by 5 bases; bases with no gene match: 4. CDR3 length: 12 amino acids. CDR3 amino acids: CAWDRAGEKLFF. CDR3 DNA sequence: TGTGCCTGGGACAGGGCGGGTGAAAAACTGTTTTTT.

The chain combines TRBV4-1 with TRBJ1-1, with 8 bases matching TRBD1. Trimming removed 4 bases from V and 2 bases from J; junction bases left unmatched: 6. The CDR3 is 15 residues long. Germline V CDR1 and CDR2: MGHRA, YSYEKL. DNA of the CDR3: TGCGCCAGCAGCCCTAAAGGACAGGGAAACACTGAAGCTTTCTTT. It codes for CASSPKGQGNTEAFF.

This chain joins TRBV12-5 and TRBJ2-1; 8 bases line up with TRBD1. CDR3 length: 12 amino acids. Unmatched junction bases numbered 2, after V lost 6 bases and J lost 7 bases. Germline V gene data show CDR1 as LGHNT and CDR2 as FRNRAP. CDR3 coding DNA: TGTGCTAGTGGGGACAGGGAGAATGAGCAGTTCTTC. Translation: CASGDRENEQFF.

For this clone: A junction boundary mismatches the germline segment, possibly from a read error. The J gene is TRBJ1-2, the V gene TRBV10-3; 7 nucleotides line up with TRBD1. The CDR3 totals 11 residues. CDR1 and CDR2 (germline): ENHRY, SYGVKD. CDR3 sequence reads: CAISDHGTESF. The CDR3 DNA follows: TGTGCCATCAGTGATCATGGGACAGAAAGCTTC.

The chain carries TRBV27 and TRBJ1-5; no definite D call. Germline values: CDR1 MNHEY, CDR2 SMNVEV (reference sequence). This CDR3 spans 15 amino acids. V was clipped by 4 bases and J by 2 bases, with 12 bases between them. Written as DNA, the CDR3 is TGTGCCAGCAGTTCCGACCCAGGTGGCAATCAGCCCCAGCATTTT. Translation: CASSSDPGGNQPQHF.

The rearrangement uses TRBV10-2 and TRBJ2-4; a possible D gene is TRBD2 (6 bases). The germline CDR1 and CDR2 sequences are WSHSY and SAAADI. V gave up 6 bases and J gave up 7 bases, with 13 bases separating them. This CDR3 has 13 amino acids. In DNA, the CDR3 is TGCGCCAGCAGGGAGACTAGTGAGAACATTCAGTACTTC. Its protein is CASRETSENIQYF.

The chain couples TRBV19 to TRBJ2-1, with D possibly TRBD2 on 7 matching bases. CDR3 size: 16 residues. Per the germline V gene, CDR1 is LNHDA and CDR2 is SQIVND (reference sequence). V gave up 4 bases and J gave up 7 bases, with 20 bases separating them. The CDR3 region has the DNA TGTGCCAGTAGTACTGAGCGGGACATCTACTTAAATGAGCAGTTCTTC. Its protein is CASSTERDIYLNEQFF.

The chain recombines TRBV6-1 with TRBJ2-3; possible D gene TRBD1, 6 bases. This CDR3 spans 14 amino acids. The germline gives CDR1 MNHNS, CDR2 SASEGT. Deletions cut 1 base from V and 7 bases from J, with 12 bases between. The CDR3, as DNA: TGTGCCAGCAGTGAAGTATCACAGGGTCATACGCAGTATTTT. Its translation: CASSEVSQGHTQYF.

The chain carries TRBV7-9 and TRBJ1-2, with 7 positions matching TRBD1. Unmatched junction bases numbered 13, after V lost 5 bases and J lost 7 bases. CDR3 length equals 15 residues. CDR1 and CDR2 from the germline V gene are SEHNR and FQNEAQ (reference sequence). CDR3 sequence reads: CASSATGDEAVGYTF. CDR3 coding DNA: TGTGCCAGCAGCGCCACAGGGGATGAGGCAGTTGGCTACACCTTC.

This clone was counted only a few times. The chain recombines TRBV11-1 with TRBJ2-1; D not certain. Germline values: CDR1 SGHAT, CDR2 FQDESV (reference sequence). This CDR3 spans 14 amino acids. V dropped 1 base and J dropped 7 bases, with 11 bases sitting between them. CDR3 protein: CASSLVGGKNEQFF. DNA of the CDR3: TGTGCCAGCAGCTTAGTTGGCGGAAAGAATGAGCAGTTCTTC.

The chain uses TRBV30 and TRBJ2-1; 11 positions agree with TRBD2. The germline gives CDR1 GTSNPN, CDR2 SVGIG (reference sequence). CDR3 length equals 15 residues. The V segment lost 3 bases and the J segment 4 bases; nucleotides outside the gene matches: 5. CDR3 DNA sequence: TGTGCCTGGAGACCGGGGACTAGCGGTTACAATGAGCAGTTCTTC. This gives the protein CAWRPGTSGYNEQFF. Variable domain in full (rest from reference TRBV30 and TRBJ2-1): SQTIHQWPATLVQPVGSPLSLECTVEGTSNPNLYWYRQAAGRGLQLLFYSVGIGQISSEVPQNLSASRPQDRQFILSSKKLLLSDSGFYLCAWRPGTSGYNEQFFGPGTRLTVL.

CDR3: CASSPSGQGASGNTIYF. The CDR3 DNA reads as TGTGCCAGCAGCCCAAGCGGACAGGGTGCCTCTGGAAACACCATATATTTT. The rearrangement links TRBV7-9 to TRBJ1-3; 8 bases line up with TRBD1. V was pared by 5 bases and J by 0 bases, with 9 bases of the junction left unmatched. Germline CDR1 SEHNR, CDR2 FQNEAQ (reference sequence). The CDR3 is 17 amino acids.